These 13 T cell receptor beta chains share one sample of origin, sequenced in a study of early T cells in non-severe SARS-CoV-2 infection. TCRdb re-analysed the 5' RACE reads in MiXCR, keeping a single row per CDR3 protein. The profile shows around 62,000 distinct CDR3 sequences, 4.9% of them singletons. Sequencing input: whole blood. The receptors were gathered from an adult who was a healthcare worker with PCR-confirmed SARS-CoV-2 infection or an uninfected control (not recorded which).

The rearrangement uses TRBV5-5 and TRBJ2-4; possibly TRBD1 for D (6 bases). The germline CDR1 and CDR2 sequences are SGHKS and YYEKEE (reference sequence). The CDR3 length is 16 residues. V was pared by 0 bases and J by 4 bases, with 14 bases between. The CDR3 sequence: CASSLAEGVGKNIQYF. The CDR3 DNA is TGTGCCAGCAGCTTGGCCGAGGGGGTTGGGAAAAACATTCAGTACTTC.

This clonotype was picked up a small number of times. The V gene is TRBV5-1, the J gene TRBJ2-7; 12 bases are shared with TRBD2. After removal of 4 bases from V and 6 bases from J, the junction contained 8 bases not matched to a gene. The CDR3 loop spans 15 amino acids. Germline V gives CDR1 SGHRS, CDR2 YFSETQ. This chain's CDR3 is CASSRKLAGGGEQYF. DNA for the CDR3: TGCGCCAGCAGCCGCAAACTAGCGGGAGGAGGCGAGCAGTACTTC.

This clonotype was detected ten times or more. The rearrangement links TRBV20-1 to TRBJ2-7; D perhaps matches TRBD1 (6 bases). V was pared by 4 bases and J by 1 base, with 14 bases between. CDR1 is DFQATT, CDR2 SNEGSKA, per germline (reference sequence). The CDR3 extends over 14 amino acids. This CDR3 reads CSATPNRASYEQYF. The CDR3 DNA reads TGCAGTGCTACCCCTAACAGGGCTTCCTACGAGCAGTACTTC.

This clonotype was observed at least ten times. This chain joins TRBV5-1 and TRBJ1-2, with no clear D. This CDR3 region has 15 residues. The germline V gene encodes CDR1 SGHRS and CDR2 YFSETQ. Trimming stripped 5 bases from V and 0 bases from J, with 14 bases between. CDR3 region: CASSIASPANYGYTF. CDR3 sequence (DNA): TGCGCCAGCAGTATCGCGTCACCTGCTAACTATGGCTACACCTTC.

This clonotype has more than one count but fewer than ten. V gene TRBV3-1 combines with J gene TRBJ2-7, with TRBD1 matching over 7 bases. The CDR3 has 15 residues. V lost 1 base, J lost 2 bases, and 5 bases stayed unmatched. Germline V gene lookup returns CDR1 LGHDT and CDR2 YNNKEL (reference sequence). CDR3 bases: TGTGCCAGCAGCCAAGGTCGGACAGGTACCTACGAGCAGTACTTC. The encoded protein is CASSQGRTGTYEQYF.

This clonotype was seen ten or more times. The V call is TRBV27, the J call TRBJ2-1; the D call may be TRBD1 or TRBD2 (6 bases each). Germline V lookup: CDR1 MNHEY, CDR2 SMNVEV (reference sequence). V lost 3 bases to trimming and J lost 2 bases, with 8 bases between them. CDR3 length: 14 amino acids. CDR3 protein: CASSLRGAYNEQFF. DNA of the CDR3: TGTGCCAGCAGTTTGAGGGGGGCCTACAATGAGCAGTTCTTC.

This clonotype has ten or more counts. The chain carries TRBV5-1 and TRBJ2-1; 14 nucleotides line up with TRBD2. From germline, CDR1 is SGHRS and CDR2 YFSETQ. V lost 4 bases and J lost 4; bases outside the gene matches: 4. The CDR3 is 16 amino acids. CDR3 bases: TGCGCCAGCAGCGGGACTAGCGGGAGTAGTTACAATGAGCAGTTCTTC. This gives the protein CASSGTSGSSYNEQFF.

This clonotype has a count of ten or more. J is TRBJ1-6 and V is TRBV19; D gene ambiguous. The CDR3 loop spans 15 amino acids. In germline, CDR1 is LNHDA, CDR2 SQIVND (reference sequence). Trimming shortened V by 7 bases and J by 5 bases, and 15 bases separated the two germline ends. CDR3 amino acids: CASKSTQWDNSPLHF. CDR3 sequence (DNA): TGTGCCAGTAAGAGCACCCAGTGGGATAATTCACCCCTCCACTTT.

This clonotype was found many times. The rearrangement uses TRBV5-4 and TRBJ2-5, with TRBD2 identical over 9 bases. The CDR3 has 15 amino acids. Germline values: CDR1 SGHNT, CDR2 YYREEE (reference sequence). V was clipped by 4 bases and J by 4 bases; unmatched bases: 8. CDR3 region: CASSPGTSRTETQYF. The CDR3 region has the DNA TGTGCCAGCAGCCCCGGGACTAGCAGAACAGAGACCCAGTACTTC.

This clonotype was observed at least ten times. The V and J genes are TRBV3-1 and TRBJ1-2; 10 bases are a match to TRBD1. The germline gives CDR1 LGHDT, CDR2 YNNKEL (reference sequence). With V trimmed by 3 bases and J by 8 bases, 6 bases remained unmatched. The CDR3 is 14 residues long. The CDR3 sequence: CASSHADRGRGYTF. CDR3 DNA: TGTGCCAGCAGCCACGCCGACAGGGGGCGAGGCTACACCTTC.

This clonotype was observed at least ten times. The chain recombines TRBV7-9 with TRBJ2-7; the D is unclear. V lost 0 bases and J 0 bases, leaving 6 bases between the germline ends. The length of the CDR3 is 14 residues. Germline CDR1 SEHNR, CDR2 FQNEAQ (reference sequence). DNA for the CDR3: TGTGCCAGCAGCTTAGCGGCGTTCTCCTACGAGCAGTACTTC. Its protein is CASSLAAFSYEQYF. Combining the CDR3 with reference TRBV7-9 and TRBJ2-7 gives the whole variable domain DTGVSQNPRHKITKRGQNVTFRCDPISEHNRLYWYRQTLGQGPEFLTYFQNEAQLEKSRLLSDRFSAERPKGSFSTLEIQRTEQGDSAMYLCASSLAAFSYEQYFGPGTRLTVT.

This clonotype was counted ten times or more. The chain has TRBV6-2 or TRBV6-3 and TRBJ1-1; D not certain. V was shortened by 7 bases and J by 6 bases, with 15 bases between the two germline ends. Germline V CDR1 and CDR2: MNHEY, SVGEGT. This CDR3 is 13 amino acids long. The CDR3 here is CASIPDRFAEAFF. The CDR3 nucleotides are TGTGCCAGCATTCCCGACCGGTTCGCTGAAGCTTTCTTT.

This clonotype was found many times. This chain joins TRBV20-1 and TRBJ2-2; TRBD2 matches at 10 bases. J lost 2 bases, V lost 3 bases, and 3 bases had no gene match. Germline-derived CDR1 and CDR2 are DFQATT and SNEGSKA (reference sequence). The CDR3 loop spans 15 amino acids. This CDR3 reads CSARTSGLNTGELFF. In DNA form, the CDR3 reads TGCAGTGCTAGGACTAGCGGGCTTAACACCGGGGAGCTGTTTTTT.